The 23 T cell receptor beta chains below were found in one sample sequenced in a study of cytomegalovirus exposure and HLA in healthy donors. 13 Jbeta primers and 60 Vbeta primers were used for the PCR. Profiled with immunoSEQ multiplex PCR; TCRdb holds only in-frame clones, not every one. The profile shows 150,000 to 200,000 clones, about 83% of them singletons. Material: PBMCs. The receptors were sampled from a man in his forties in good health and CMV-seropositive.

The chain employs TRBV14 and TRBJ2-1; TRBD2 agrees at 14 bases. This CDR3 comprises 17 residues. Germline CDR1 SGHDN, CDR2 FVKESK. The J segment lost 4 bases and the V segment lost 2 bases, leaving 4 bases of the junction unmatched. CDR3 coding DNA: TGTGCCAGCAGCCAAAAGACTAGCGGGAGGGTATACAATGAGCAGTTCTTC. This codes for CASSQKTSGRVYNEQFF.

J is TRBJ2-5 and V is TRBV5-1; 9 positions match TRBD2. Per germline, CDR1 SGHRS and CDR2 YFSETQ. V gave up 4 bases and J gave up 4 bases; unmatched junction bases: 8. The CDR3 extends over 15 amino acids. CDR3 coding DNA: TGCGCCAGCAGCATAACCGGGACTAGCATAGAGACCCAGTACTTC. Translation gives CASSITGTSIETQYF. Filled out from reference TRBV5-1 and TRBJ2-5, the complete variable domain reads KAGVTQTPRYLIKTRGQQVTLSCSPISGHRSVSWYQQTPGQGLQFLFEYFSETQRNKGNFPGRFSGRQFSNSRSEMNVSTLELGDSALYLCASSITGTSIETQYFGPGTRLLVL.

In this sample, this clone turned up a few times. The CDR3 loop reads CASSPVPGQGAADQPQHF. CDR3 nucleotides: TGTGCCAGCTCGCCCGTCCCGGGACAGGGAGCGGCGGATCAGCCCCAGCATTTT. The genes are TRBV18 and TRBJ1-5; 9 bases are a match to TRBD1. The germline V gene has CDR1 KGHSH and CDR2 LQKENI. V trimming: 6 bases; J trimming: 5 bases; junction bases outside the gene matches: 17. There are 18 residues in the CDR3.

The CDR3 DNA is TGTGCCAGCAGTGGGGACGGGGGGACCTACAATGAGCAGTTCTTC. Its protein is CASSGDGGTYNEQFF. This rearrangement joins TRBV2 to TRBJ2-1; TRBD2 matches 7 bases. V lost 4 bases and J lost 2; bases outside the gene matches: 5. Germline V gives CDR1 SNHLY, CDR2 FYNNEI. This CDR3 has 15 residues.

V usage is TRBV29-1 and J usage is TRBJ2-1, with 8 bases fitting TRBD2. The CDR3 sequence is 14 residues long. Germline V gives CDR1 SQVTM, CDR2 ANQGSEA. The J segment lost 7 bases and the V segment lost 4 bases, leaving 9 bases of the junction unmatched. CDR3 sequence (DNA): TGCAGCGTTGCCTTCGGGAGGGCTTTGAATGAGCAGTTCTTC. This encodes CSVAFGRALNEQFF.

The gene calls are TRBV5-1 and TRBJ2-7, with D perhaps matching TRBD1 (6 bases). This CDR3 has 14 residues. Trimming shortened V by 4 bases and J by 2 bases, and 13 bases separated the two germline ends. Germline-derived CDR1 and CDR2 are SGHRS and YFSETQ. The CDR3 protein is CASSTGTSTYEQYF. DNA for the CDR3: TGCGCCAGCAGCACCGGGACATCCACCTACGAGCAGTACTTC.

The chain has TRBV6-5 and TRBJ1-5, with D unclear. Deletions cut 5 bases from V and 2 bases from J, with 7 bases between. The CDR3 is 13 residues long. The germline gives CDR1 MNHEY, CDR2 SVGAGI. DNA of the CDR3: TGTGCCAGCAGTGGCCGGGGCAATCAGCCCCAGCATTTT. This gives the protein CASSGRGNQPQHF.

This chain connects TRBV5-1 to TRBJ2-1, with D unresolved. This CDR3 has 16 residues. Germline-derived CDR1 and CDR2 are SGHRS and YFSETQ. With 2 bases removed from V and 5 bases from J, the gap between germline ends came to 17 bases. Written as DNA, the CDR3 is TGCGCCAGCAGCTTCAATGGCGGAACCCATCACAATGAGCAGTTCTTC. This sequence encodes CASSFNGGTHHNEQFF.

This clone turned up a few times. This chain joins TRBV6-8 and TRBJ2-1; TRBD2 agrees at 8 bases. V trimming: 0 bases; J trimming: 6 bases; junction bases outside the gene matches: 7. The germline CDR1 and CDR2 sequences are MNHGY and SAAAGT. This CDR3 has 16 residues. CDR3: CASSYSWGGRSNEQFF. CDR3 in DNA: TGTGCCAGCAGTTACTCTTGGGGCGGGAGGTCCAATGAGCAGTTCTTC.

This clone was observed a few times. The gene calls are TRBV7-9 and TRBJ2-1; 8 bases are a match to TRBD2. CDR1 and CDR2 from the germline V gene are SEHNR and FQNEAQ (reference sequence). The length of the CDR3 is 14 residues. Trimming at V came to 7 bases and at J to 0 bases, leaving 2 bases not matched to a gene. The CDR3 sequence: CASTSGSSYNEQFF. The CDR3 DNA reads as TGTGCCAGCACCAGCGGGAGCTCCTACAATGAGCAGTTCTTC.

The V call is TRBV19, the J call TRBJ1-4, with a possible D match to TRBD1 (5 bases). Per the germline V gene, CDR1 is LNHDA and CDR2 is SQIVND (reference sequence). This CDR3 is 17 amino acids long. Trimming cost V 3 bases and J 0 bases, with 14 bases left between them. The CDR3 coding sequence is TGTGCCAGTAGTATGGGACGGGAGTTTGCAACTAATGAAAAACTGTTTTTT. Translated, it gives CASSMGREFATNEKLFF.

The chain employs TRBV9 and TRBJ2-3; the match to TRBD2 covers 10 bases. The CDR3 consists of 16 residues. Trimming took 3 bases from V and 3 from J; bases not matched to a gene: 7. Germline V CDR1 and CDR2: SGDLS, YYNGEE. The CDR3 here is CASSGGAGGPTDTQYF. The CDR3 DNA reads TGTGCCAGCAGCGGCGGAGCGGGAGGGCCGACAGATACGCAGTATTTT.

The V call is TRBV5-1, the J call TRBJ2-7; TRBD2 might be the D (6 bases). The CDR3 loop spans 13 amino acids. CDR1 and CDR2 from the germline V gene are SGHRS and YFSETQ. V was trimmed by 2 bases and J by 3 bases, leaving 9 bases between them. CDR3 coding DNA: TGCGCCAGCAGCTTCGCGGGGCTCTACGAGCAGTACTTC. Translation gives CASSFAGLYEQYF.

The V and J genes are TRBV5-1 and TRBJ2-3; 9 bases match TRBD2. The V segment lost 2 bases and the J segment 6 bases; nucleotides outside the gene matches: 10. The CDR3 has 16 residues. CDR1 is SGHRS, CDR2 YFSETQ, per germline. CDR3 loop: CASSFPVAGGPDTQYF. The CDR3 DNA sequence: TGCGCCAGCAGCTTTCCTGTGGCGGGAGGGCCGGATACGCAGTATTTT.

This clone was seen a few times. V is TRBV29-1 and J is TRBJ1-1; D is unresolved. The V gene's germline CDR1 is SQVTM and CDR2 ANQGSEA. CDR3 length: 13 residues. Trimming left V 5 bases short and J 1 base short, with 11 bases between. In DNA, the CDR3 is TGCAGCGTTCAACATTTTCAGAACACTGAAGCTTTCTTT. Encoded protein: CSVQHFQNTEAFF.

The V call is TRBV10-3, the J call TRBJ2-3; a possible D gene is TRBD2 (5 bases). This CDR3 comprises 16 residues. Trimming shortened V by 4 bases and J by 1 base, and 15 bases separated the two germline ends. From germline, CDR1 is ENHRY and CDR2 SYGVKD. This CDR3 reads CAISVRESGRTDTQYF. The CDR3 DNA reads as TGTGCCATCAGTGTAAGGGAAAGCGGCCGCACAGATACGCAGTATTTT.

V usage is TRBV25-1 and J usage is TRBJ1-3; possibly TRBD1 for D (5 bases). The V gene lost 11 bases and the J gene lost 6 bases, with 11 bases spanning the gap. CDR3 size: 11 residues. CDR1 MGHDK and CDR2 SYGVNS come from the germline V gene. The CDR3 loop reads CASTGVNTIYF. Written as DNA, the CDR3 is TGTGCCTCCACGGGGGTAAACACCATATATTTT.

The chain combines TRBV11-1 with TRBJ2-1; D unresolved. V lost 5 bases and J lost 1, with 15 bases in between. Germline CDR1 and CDR2: SGHAT and FQDESV (reference sequence). The CDR3 is 16 residues long. Written as DNA, the CDR3 is TGTGCCAGCAGCCCCTCCCCCGTTCTTTCCTACAATGAGCAGTTCTTC. Protein: CASSPSPVLSYNEQFF.

The chain combines TRBV5-5 with TRBJ1-4; D possibly corresponds to TRBD1 (5 bases). V shed 1 base and J shed 1 base, with 5 bases lying between them. Germline loops: CDR1 SGHKS, CDR2 YYEKEE (reference sequence). The CDR3 has 14 amino acids. The CDR3 reads CASSLRGTNEKLFF. The DNA of the CDR3 is TGTGCCAGCAGCTTGAGGGGAACTAATGAAAAACTGTTTTTT.

V gene TRBV29-1 combines with J gene TRBJ2-7; 7 bases line up with TRBD1. Germline assignment: CDR1 SQVTM and CDR2 ANQGSEA. Trimming took 1 base from V and 9 from J; bases not matched to a gene: 3. The CDR3 spans 11 residues. In nucleotides, the CDR3 is TGCAGCGTTGAAGGGTCAGGGGGGCAGTACTTC. Translation: CSVEGSGGQYF.

The V and J genes are TRBV6-5 and TRBJ1-1; D gene unclear. V was pared by 0 bases and J by 1 base, with 9 bases between. The CDR3 is 15 amino acids. Germline CDR1 reads MNHEY; CDR2 reads SVGAGI. The CDR3 protein is CASSYSGVGNTEAFF. The CDR3, as DNA: TGTGCCAGCAGTTACTCAGGAGTAGGGAACACTGAAGCTTTCTTT.

The chain carries TRBV13 and TRBJ2-5; D possibly corresponds to TRBD1 (7 bases). The DNA end lines up better with TRBJ2-7; the J call may be wrong. Germline values: CDR1 PRHDT, CDR2 FYEKMQ (reference sequence). CDR3 length equals 16 residues. In DNA form, the CDR3 reads TGTGCCAGCAGCTCGAGGCCAGGGGGGTTCGCCTACGAGCAGTACTTC. Its protein product is CASSSRPGGFAYEQYF.

The rearrangement joins TRBV27 to TRBJ1-2, with D possibly being TRBD1 (6 bases). V shed 6 bases and J shed 7 bases, with 12 bases lying between them. The CDR3 extends over 12 amino acids. Germline V CDR1 and CDR2: MNHEY, SMNVEV (reference sequence). The CDR3 nucleotides read TGTGCCAGCAGCCGAAAAGGGGGTGGCTACACCTTC. Translating it yields CASSRKGGGYTF.